The present TCR beta chain was sequenced within a study of T-cell reconstitution after alpha-beta-depleted transplantation in children. Study outcomes and limitations: One year after transplant, T-cell counts and diversity came mostly from newly produced T cells. Roughly two months post-transplant, alpha-beta T cells reportedly originated from several hundred graft clones that had expanded. Where some patients showed high TCRbeta diversity at day 60, it came from recipient T cells and thymic progenitors that had survived.

For this clonotype: Antigen specificity is unknown.

Unique molecular identifiers were used to barcode this TCRbeta library. TCRdb redid the calling of the PCR reads with MiXCR, one entry per CDR3 protein. The profile shows about 110,000 distinct CDR3 sequences, more than 20% of them singletons. The germline V gene has CDR1 SGHRS and CDR2 YFSETQ. The CDR3 sequence is 14 residues long. Trimming took off 4 bases at V and 1 base at J, with 11 bases between the two ends. The sample was PBMCs, mostly from graft donor cells, taken 180 days after TCRalphabeta/CD19-depleted stem cell transplant. This TCR was sampled from a male patient under 10 years old who had a stem cell transplant for chronic granulomatous disease, so the T cells may come from the graft donor. This chain joins TRBV5-1 and TRBJ1-1; TRBD1 might be the D (6 bases). The CDR3 DNA reads TGCGCCAGCAGCCGGGAGGGGGGGAACACTGAAGCTTTCTTT. Translating it yields CASSREGGNTEAFF.